This T cell receptor (beta chain) was found in a study of monozygotic twins with inflammatory bowel disease. The CDR3 is 15 residues long. Germline CDR1 MNHNS, CDR2 SASEGT. Using the 5' RACE reads, TCRdb records one entry per CDR3 protein without DNA. This sample's table has hundreds of thousands of distinct CDR3 sequences. The chain links TRBV6-1 to TRBJ1-6; TCRdb picks TRBD1, but there is no DNA to check that call. The TCR originated in a human donor with ulcerative colitis or Crohn's disease, or a healthy co-twin of an affected twin (not recorded which). The material sequenced was blood. CDR3 loop: CASMRQAFRDSPLHF.